This T cell receptor (beta chain) was found in a study of cytomegalovirus exposure and HLA in healthy donors. The overall study: The 120 validation repertoires were reported in a later analysis to have been generated on the same platform as the 666 first-cohort repertoires. Whole-study findings and limits: Three CMV-associated chains proved CMV antigen-specific in vitro. Investigators reported 150 to 200 TCR beta chains as tied to cytomegalovirus. Per published reports, the classifier diagnosed cytomegalovirus status with high specificity and sensitivity.

CDR3 length: 14 amino acids. Germline V lookup: CDR1 MNHNY, CDR2 SVGAGI (reference sequence). The V gene lost 4 bases and the J gene lost 4 bases, with 13 bases spanning the gap. TCRdb keeps only in-frame clones here, not all; method: immunoSEQ multiplex PCR. The data show 150,000 to 200,000 clones, about 90% seen once. In the case of this clone: Its antigen remains unidentified.

V usage is TRBV6-6 and J usage is TRBJ2-5, with a weak D call TRBD1 (5 bases). The clonotype was recovered from a woman under 30 in good health and CMV-seropositive. What was sequenced was PBMCs. The CDR3 DNA reads TGTGCCAGCAGTTCCTCCCCCAGGGTAGAGACCCAGTACTTC. Encoded protein: CASSSSPRVETQYF.